Shown below are 21 T cell receptor beta chains from a single sample sequenced in a study of early T cells in non-severe SARS-CoV-2 infection. TCRdb independently ran MiXCR on the 5' RACE reads; one entry per CDR3 protein. Of 20,000 to 25,000 distinct CDR3 sequences in the sample, roughly 4.7% were seen once. Sequencing used whole blood. The receptor set was obtained from an adult who was a healthcare worker with PCR-confirmed SARS-CoV-2 infection or an uninfected control (not recorded which).

This clonotype was counted at least ten times. The chain links TRBV2 to TRBJ1-1, with TRBD1 matching over 9 bases. Looked up from germline, CDR1 is SNHLY and CDR2 is FYNNEI. The CDR3 spans 13 residues. The junction had 6 bases not matched to a gene; V was cut back by 7 bases and J by 6 bases. The DNA of the CDR3 is TGTGCCAGCATCGAACAGGGGGCCTCTGAAGCTTTCTTT. This sequence encodes CASIEQGASEAFF.

Regarding this clonotype: One end of the junction fails to match germline, which may point to a read error. The chain recombines TRBV6-1 with TRBJ1-1; 8 bases agree with TRBD1. Germline V gene data show CDR1 as MNHNS and CDR2 as SASEGT. This CDR3 spans 17 amino acids. The CDR3 sequence is CASSEAVGQGGNTEAFF. For the CDR3, the DNA is TGTGCCAGCAGTGAAGCGGTTGGACAGGGAGGGAACACTGAAGCTTTCTTC.

This clonotype has more than one count but fewer than ten. The chain joins TRBV28 to TRBJ1-2; D uncertain. Trimming removed 3 bases at V and 8 bases at J, with 10 bases between. Germline values: CDR1 MDHEN, CDR2 SYDVKM. This CDR3 has 12 amino acids. CDR3 sequence (DNA): TGTGCCAGCAGTTTCGGGCCAGGAGGCTACACCTTC. Amino acid sequence: CASSFGPGGYTF.

This clonotype is termed medium-sized (0.01 to 0.1%). This chain uses TRBV2 with TRBJ1-2; TRBD1 matches 8 bases. The CDR3 is 13 residues long. Unmatched junction bases numbered 8, after V lost 11 bases and J lost 3 bases. Germline V gene lookup returns CDR1 SNHLY and CDR2 FYNNEI. The CDR3 region is CALSYRGDYGYTF. The CDR3 nucleotides read TGTGCCCTAAGCTACAGGGGGGACTATGGCTACACCTTC.

In this sample, this clonotype turned up a few times. The chain joins TRBV9 to TRBJ2-7, with 7 bases lining up with TRBD1. Germline trimming cut 0 bases from V and 5 bases from J; bases unmatched to any gene: 5. CDR3 size: 14 residues. CDR1 SGDLS and CDR2 YYNGEE come from the germline V gene. The CDR3 loop is CASSVDHRGDEQYF. The CDR3 coding sequence is TGTGCCAGCAGCGTAGATCACAGGGGCGACGAGCAGTACTTC.

This clonotype occurred many times. The CDR3, as DNA: TGTGCCATCAGCCCGGGGACAGATACGCAGTATTTT. This translates into CAISPGTDTQYF. The V call is TRBV10-3, the J call TRBJ2-3; weak D call: TRBD2 (5 bases). Trimming shortened V by 6 bases and J by 3 bases, and 7 bases separated the two germline ends. Germline CDR1 reads ENHRY; CDR2 reads SYGVKD. This CDR3 is built from 12 residues.

This clonotype was detected ten times or more. The J gene is TRBJ2-1, the V gene TRBV15, with 10 bases matching TRBD1. Per the germline V gene, CDR1 is LNHNV and CDR2 is YYDKDF (reference sequence). The trim removed 7 bases at V and 7 bases at J, leaving 10 bases unmatched. The CDR3 loop spans 15 amino acids. The CDR3 loop reads CATTLLGTGENEQFF. DNA of the CDR3: TGTGCCACCACCCTGTTAGGGACAGGGGAGAATGAGCAGTTCTTC.

The chain employs TRBV12-3 or TRBV12-4 and TRBJ1-1, with D maybe TRBD1 (6 bases). V lost 10 bases and J 5 bases, leaving 14 bases between the germline ends. The CDR3 has 12 amino acids. The CDR3 DNA follows: TGTGCCACGAGAGGGGGGTGGACTGAAGCTTTCTTT. Its protein is CATRGGWTEAFF.

This clonotype came up many times. This chain connects TRBV7-2 to TRBJ1-2; no firm D call. CDR3 length equals 13 residues. V lost 5 bases to trimming and J lost 6 bases, with 13 bases between them. Germline V gene sequence: CDR1 SGHTA, CDR2 FQGNSA. The CDR3 spells CASSPPGSHGYTF. The CDR3 DNA is TGTGCCAGCAGCCCGCCGGGGAGCCATGGCTACACCTTC. Together with reference TRBV7-2 and TRBJ1-2, the CDR3 gives the full variable domain: GAGVSQSPSNKVTEKGKDVELRCDPISGHTALYWYRQSLGQGLEFLIYFQGNSAPDKSGLPSDRFSAERTGGSVSTLTIQRTQQEDSAVYLCASSPPGSHGYTFGSGTRLTVV.

Within the sample, this clonotype is medium-sized. The chain uses TRBV12-3 or TRBV12-4 and TRBJ2-3; tentative D call: TRBD1 (6 bases). V was trimmed by 6 bases and J by 6 bases, leaving 16 bases between them. The CDR3 covers 14 residues. CDR3: CASRSTRDTDTQYF. DNA for the CDR3: TGTGCCAGCAGATCTACCCGGGACACCGATACGCAGTATTTT.

This clonotype showed up just a few times. The chain's CDR3 is CASSFLTGGTEAFF. Written as DNA, the CDR3 is TGTGCCAGCAGCTTCCTAACAGGAGGCACTGAAGCTTTCTTT. The chain combines TRBV5-6 with TRBJ1-1; D perhaps matches TRBD1 (5 bases). Germline values: CDR1 SGHDT, CDR2 YYEEEE. Between the trimmed V and J ends, which lost 2 bases and 4 bases, there was a span of 12 bases. There are 14 residues in the CDR3.

Ten or more counts support this clonotype. The chain joins TRBV4-3 to TRBJ2-7; 16 nucleotides agree with TRBD2. Unmatched junction bases numbered 7, after V lost 0 bases and J lost 5 bases. The CDR3 covers 18 residues. The germline gives CDR1 LGHNA, CDR2 YSLEER. Written as DNA, the CDR3 is TGCGCCAGCAGCCAAGATGTCCTGGGACTAGCGGGGGGGCACGAGCAGTACTTC. The encoded protein is CASSQDVLGLAGGHEQYF.

This clonotype was seen a handful of times. The V gene is TRBV5-1, the J gene TRBJ2-7; TRBD1 matches at 12 bases. Germline lookup yields CDR1 SGHRS and CDR2 YFSETQ. The V and J ends lost 0 bases and 3 bases, in that order; junction bases with no gene match: 7. The CDR3 sequence is 17 residues long. Here the CDR3 reads CASSLDPGTGGFYEQYF. CDR3 DNA sequence: TGCGCCAGCAGCTTGGACCCCGGGACAGGGGGCTTCTACGAGCAGTACTTC.

This clonotype showed up many times. The rearrangement links TRBV5-1 to TRBJ2-3, with D possibly TRBD1 on 6 matching bases. CDR3 length equals 16 residues. The germline CDR1 and CDR2 sequences are SGHRS and YFSETQ. V was pared by 3 bases and J by 3 bases, with 17 bases between. The CDR3 spells CASSWTAPKVTDTQYF. In DNA form, the CDR3 reads TGCGCCAGCAGCTGGACAGCACCTAAGGTGACAGATACGCAGTATTTT.

The table lists this clonotype with a count of one. A much larger clone is a single base away; this may be a read error. Since no conserved phenylalanine or tryptophan closes the CDR3, a read error is the likely cause. This chain uses TRBV19 with TRBJ1-3; D is unclear. The CDR3 extends over 14 amino acids. Germline CDR1 is LNHDA and CDR2 is SQIVND (reference sequence). V lost 4 bases and J lost 1, with 8 bases in between. As DNA, the CDR3 is TGTGCCAGTAGTACCCAGGCTTCTGGAAACACCATATATCTT. As protein: CASSTQASGNTIYL.

The sample holds many counts of this clonotype. The CDR3 DNA reads as TGTGCCAGCAGCTTGCCGCCCTACAATGAGCAGTTCTTC. Its protein product is CASSLPPYNEQFF. The chain carries TRBV5-5 and TRBJ2-1; D unclear. V was trimmed by 1 base and J by 2 bases, leaving 4 bases between them. This CDR3 has 13 residues. Looked up from germline, CDR1 is SGHKS and CDR2 is YYEKEE (reference sequence). Full variable domain (remainder filled in from reference TRBV5-5 and TRBJ2-1): DAGVTQSPTHLIKTRGQQVTLRCSPISGHKSVSWYQQVLGQGPQFIFQYYEKEERGRGNFPDRFSARQFPNYSSELNVNALLLGDSALYLCASSLPPYNEQFFGPGTRLTVL.

This clonotype was seen repeatedly, ten times or more. The chain recombines TRBV6-5 with TRBJ2-3; possibly TRBD1 for D (5 bases). V lost 6 bases, J lost 1 base, and 11 bases lay in between. Germline loops: CDR1 MNHEY, CDR2 SVGAGI. The CDR3 spans 14 residues. The CDR3 DNA reads TGTGCCAGCAGCACAGGAGCCGGCACAGATACGCAGTATTTT. Its protein product is CASSTGAGTDTQYF.

There are a few counts of this clonotype. V gene TRBV7-2 combines with J gene TRBJ2-3; unclear D gene. V was shortened by 1 base and J by 4 bases, with 12 bases between the two germline ends. The CDR3 sequence is 15 residues long. Germline CDR1 SGHTA, CDR2 FQGNSA. The CDR3 is CASSLELGSADTQYF. CDR3 in DNA: TGTGCCAGCAGCTTAGAGCTTGGATCCGCAGATACGCAGTATTTT.

This clonotype was seen many times. V and J are TRBV24-1 and TRBJ1-6; 7 nucleotides agree with TRBD1. J lost 7 bases, V lost 7 bases, and 9 bases had no gene match. Germline V gives CDR1 KGHDR, CDR2 SFDVKD. The length of the CDR3 is 15 residues. The DNA of the CDR3 is TGTGCCACCAGGATAGGACAGGAACGGAATTCACCCCTCCACTTT. This translates into CATRIGQERNSPLHF.

Many counts were recorded for this clonotype. The V gene is TRBV5-1, the J gene TRBJ1-4; a possible D gene is TRBD1 (6 bases). The germline V gene encodes CDR1 SGHRS and CDR2 YFSETQ. The CDR3 runs 15 residues. The germline V and J ends were trimmed by 4 bases and 5 bases, with 15 bases remaining between them. The CDR3 bases are TGCGCCAGCAGCCTGCAGACAGGTTCAAATGAAAAACTGTTTTTT. Protein sequence: CASSLQTGSNEKLFF.

This clonotype was seen a few times. V and J are TRBV2 and TRBJ2-3; 7 nucleotides line up with TRBD1. The CDR3 has 11 amino acids. V gave up 6 bases and J gave up 9 bases; unmatched junction bases: 3. Germline assignment: CDR1 SNHLY and CDR2 FYNNEI. CDR3 in amino acids: CASRMDRTQYF. The CDR3 DNA sequence: TGTGCCAGCAGGATGGACAGGACGCAGTATTTT.